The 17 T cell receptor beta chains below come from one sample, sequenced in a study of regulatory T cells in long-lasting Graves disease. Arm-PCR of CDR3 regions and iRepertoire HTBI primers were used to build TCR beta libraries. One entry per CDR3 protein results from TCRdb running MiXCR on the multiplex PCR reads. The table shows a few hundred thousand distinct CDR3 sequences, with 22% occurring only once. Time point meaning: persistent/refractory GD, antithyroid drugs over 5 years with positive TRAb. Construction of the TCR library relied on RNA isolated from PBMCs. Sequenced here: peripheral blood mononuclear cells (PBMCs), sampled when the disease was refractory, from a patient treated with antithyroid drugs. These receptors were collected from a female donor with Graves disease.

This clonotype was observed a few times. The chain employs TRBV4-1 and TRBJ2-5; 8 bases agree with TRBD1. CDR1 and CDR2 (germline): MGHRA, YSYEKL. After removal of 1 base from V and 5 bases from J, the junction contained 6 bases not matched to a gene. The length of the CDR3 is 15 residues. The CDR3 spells CASSQVAQGVETQYF. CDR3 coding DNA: TGCGCCAGCAGCCAAGTCGCACAGGGGGTGGAGACCCAGTACTTC.

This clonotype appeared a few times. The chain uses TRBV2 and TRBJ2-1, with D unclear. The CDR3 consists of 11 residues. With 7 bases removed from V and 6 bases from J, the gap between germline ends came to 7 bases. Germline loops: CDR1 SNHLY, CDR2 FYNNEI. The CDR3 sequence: CASTNSNEQFF. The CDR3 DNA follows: TGTGCCAGCACGAATTCCAATGAGCAGTTCTTC. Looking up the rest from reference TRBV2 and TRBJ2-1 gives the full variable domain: EPEVTQTPSHQVTQMGQEVILRCVPISNHLYFYWYRQILGQKVEFLVSFYNNEISEKSEIFDDQFSVERPDGSNFTLKIRSTKLEDSAMYFCASTNSNEQFFGPGTRLTVL.

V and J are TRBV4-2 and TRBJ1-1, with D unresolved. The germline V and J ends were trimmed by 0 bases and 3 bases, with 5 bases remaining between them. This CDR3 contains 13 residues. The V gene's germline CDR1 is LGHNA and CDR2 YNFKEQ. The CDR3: CASSQEDYTEAFF. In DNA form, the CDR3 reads TGTGCCAGCAGCCAAGAGGACTACACTGAAGCTTTCTTT.

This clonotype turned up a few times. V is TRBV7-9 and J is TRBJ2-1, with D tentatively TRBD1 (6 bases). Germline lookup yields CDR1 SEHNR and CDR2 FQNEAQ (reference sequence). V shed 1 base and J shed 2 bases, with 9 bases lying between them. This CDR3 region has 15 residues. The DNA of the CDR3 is TGTGCCAGCAGCTTAGGGGGGCATCCCTACAATGAGCAGTTCTTC. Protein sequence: CASSLGGHPYNEQFF. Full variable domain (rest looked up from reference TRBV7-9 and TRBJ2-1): DTGVSQNPRHKITKRGQNVTFRCDPISEHNRLYWYRQTLGQGPEFLTYFQNEAQLEKSRLLSDRFSAERPKGSFSTLEIQRTEQGDSAMYLCASSLGGHPYNEQFFGPGTRLTVL.

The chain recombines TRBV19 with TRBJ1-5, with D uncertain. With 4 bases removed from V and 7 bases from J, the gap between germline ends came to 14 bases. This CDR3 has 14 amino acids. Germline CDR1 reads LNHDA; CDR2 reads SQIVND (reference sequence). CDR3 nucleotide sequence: TGTGCCAGTAGTACCGGGTACAACAACCAGCCCCAGCATTTT. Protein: CASSTGYNNQPQHF.

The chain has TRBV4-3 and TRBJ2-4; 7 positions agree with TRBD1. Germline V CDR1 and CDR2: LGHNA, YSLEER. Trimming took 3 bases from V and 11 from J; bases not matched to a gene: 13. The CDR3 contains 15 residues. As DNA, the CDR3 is TGCGCCAGCAGCCAGAATCTCGGGACAGAAGTTCTTCAGTACTTC. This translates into CASSQNLGTEVLQYF.

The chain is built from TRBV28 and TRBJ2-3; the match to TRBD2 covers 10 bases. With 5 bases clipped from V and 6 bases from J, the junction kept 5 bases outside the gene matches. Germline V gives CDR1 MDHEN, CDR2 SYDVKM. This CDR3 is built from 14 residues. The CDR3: CASSPIAGGDTQYF. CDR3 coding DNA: TGTGCCAGCAGTCCCATAGCGGGAGGTGATACGCAGTATTTT.

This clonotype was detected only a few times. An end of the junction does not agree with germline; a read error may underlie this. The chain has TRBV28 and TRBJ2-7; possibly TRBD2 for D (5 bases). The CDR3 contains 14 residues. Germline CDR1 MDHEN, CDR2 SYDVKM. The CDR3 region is CASSLDLGDYGQYF. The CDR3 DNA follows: TGTGCCAGCAGTTTAGATCTTGGCGACTACGGGCAGTACTTC. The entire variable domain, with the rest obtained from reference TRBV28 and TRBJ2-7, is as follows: DVKVTQSSRYLVKRTGEKVFLECVQDMDHENMFWYRQDPGLGLRLIYFSYDVKMKEKGDIPEGYSVSREKKERFSLILESASTNQTSMYLCASSLDLGDYGQYFGPGTRLTVT.

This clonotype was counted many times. This CDR3 reads CASSLRGLAGTEQYF. In nucleotides, the CDR3 is TGTGCCAGCAGCTTAAGGGGGCTAGCGGGAACCGAGCAGTACTTC. The chain couples TRBV11-2 to TRBJ2-7; 9 bases map to TRBD2. CDR1 and CDR2 from the germline V gene are SGHAT and FQNNGV. The V segment lost 2 bases and the J segment 6 bases; nucleotides outside the gene matches: 8. CDR3 length: 15 amino acids. The full variable domain, with the rest looked up from reference TRBV11-2 and TRBJ2-7, is EAGVAQSPRYKIIEKRQSVAFWCNPISGHATLYWYQQILGQGPKLLIQFQNNGVVDDSQLPKDRFSAERLKGVDSTLKIQPAKLEDSAVYLCASSLRGLAGTEQYFGPGTRLTVT.

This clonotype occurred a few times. The DNA of the CDR3 is TGTGCCAGCAGTACCGCGGGACATAGTGAAAAACTGTTTTTT. This encodes CASSTAGHSEKLFF. The chain uses TRBV5-4 and TRBJ1-4; D may be TRBD1 (6 bases). Per the germline V gene, CDR1 is SGHNT and CDR2 is YYREEE (reference sequence). Trimming removed 5 bases at V and 7 bases at J, with 15 bases between. This CDR3 has 14 residues.

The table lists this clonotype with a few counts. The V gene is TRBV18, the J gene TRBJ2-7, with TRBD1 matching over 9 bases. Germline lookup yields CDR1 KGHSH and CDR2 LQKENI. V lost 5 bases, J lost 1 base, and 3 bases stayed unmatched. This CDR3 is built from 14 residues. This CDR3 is CASSETGGSYEQYF. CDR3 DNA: TGTGCCAGCTCAGAGACAGGGGGATCCTACGAGCAGTACTTC.

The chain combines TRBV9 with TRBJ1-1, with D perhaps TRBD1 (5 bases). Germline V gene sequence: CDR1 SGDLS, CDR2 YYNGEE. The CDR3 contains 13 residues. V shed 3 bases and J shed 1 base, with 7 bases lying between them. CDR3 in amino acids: CASSGDGNTEAFF. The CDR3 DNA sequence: TGTGCCAGCAGCGGGGACGGGAACACTGAAGCTTTCTTT.

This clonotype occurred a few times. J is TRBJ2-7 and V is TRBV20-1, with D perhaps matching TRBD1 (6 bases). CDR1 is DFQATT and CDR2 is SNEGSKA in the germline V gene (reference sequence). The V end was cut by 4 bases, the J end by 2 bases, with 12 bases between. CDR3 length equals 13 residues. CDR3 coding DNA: TGCAGTGCTACACAGGGCTCTACCTACGAGCAGTACTTC. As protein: CSATQGSTYEQYF.

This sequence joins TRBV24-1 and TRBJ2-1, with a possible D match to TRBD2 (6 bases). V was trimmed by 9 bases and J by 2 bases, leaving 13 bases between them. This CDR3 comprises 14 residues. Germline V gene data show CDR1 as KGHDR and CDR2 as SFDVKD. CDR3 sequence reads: CATEDGGTYNEQFF. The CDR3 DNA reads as TGTGCCACCGAGGATGGGGGGACCTACAATGAGCAGTTCTTC.

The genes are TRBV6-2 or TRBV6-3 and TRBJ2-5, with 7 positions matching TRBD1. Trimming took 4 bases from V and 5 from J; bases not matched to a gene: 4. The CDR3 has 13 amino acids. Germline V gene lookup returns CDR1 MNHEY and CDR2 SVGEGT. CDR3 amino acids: CASSSPRGETQYF. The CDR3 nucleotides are TGTGCCAGCAGTTCCCCCAGGGGGGAGACCCAGTACTTC.

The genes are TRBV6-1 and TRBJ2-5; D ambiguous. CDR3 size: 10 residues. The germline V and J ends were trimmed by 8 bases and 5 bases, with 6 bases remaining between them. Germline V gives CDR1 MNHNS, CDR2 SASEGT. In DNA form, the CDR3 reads TGTGCCAGCCGTAGGGAGACCCAGTACTTC. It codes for CASRRETQYF.

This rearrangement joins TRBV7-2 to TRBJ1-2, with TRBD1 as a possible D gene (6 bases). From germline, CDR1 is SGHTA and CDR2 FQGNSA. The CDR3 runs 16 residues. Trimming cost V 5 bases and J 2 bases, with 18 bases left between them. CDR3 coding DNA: TGTGCCAGCAGCCGAAACCAGGGGATCTTCAACTATGGCTACACCTTC. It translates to CASSRNQGIFNYGYTF.